This TCR beta chain was sequenced for a study of cytotoxic CD8 clonotypes in ibrutinib-treated CLL. Background on the study: Enrolment comprised around twelve relapsed/refractory and about 16 treatment-naive patients; about 17 were IGHV unmutated. Patients gave response samples after a median approximately 11 months of treatment, range 6 to 36. Study-wide results and limits: Sample timing was unmatched between remission and later-progressing patients; lymph nodes unstudied. Upon ibrutinib response clonality rose, and upon progression it fell back toward baseline.

Comments on this clone: Its matching antigen is unknown.

Method: immunoSEQ multiplex PCR; TCRdb's copy keeps in-frame clones and lacks some. The data contain 90,000 to 95,000 clones, 70% to 80% of them singletons. The receptor comes from a human donor with chronic lymphocytic leukemia. Sequences were derived from PBMCs, sampled after 24 months of ibrutinib treatment.

The CDR3 sequence is CASSISSGSYFYEQYF. The CDR3 nucleotides are TGTGCCAGTAGTATCTCTAGCGGGAGCTATTTTTACGAGCAGTACTTC. The chain carries TRBV19 and TRBJ2-7; 10 bases fit TRBD2. Germline CDR1 is LNHDA and CDR2 is SQIVND (reference sequence). With V trimmed by 3 bases and J by 4 bases, 9 bases remained unmatched. The CDR3 extends over 16 amino acids.